This T cell receptor beta chain was sequenced for a study of identifying expanded T cells in peripheral blood. Study conclusions and caveats: Differentially abundant clones: approximately 1.3 between replicates, 16.4 at approximately two weeks, around 20 at four. Across healthy donors, higher total template counts meant significantly greater roughly two-week count variance.

This clone has a handful of counts. The antigen is undetermined. Clones were sequenced by immunoSEQ multiplex PCR, and TCRdb holds only the in-frame ones, with some missing. Of about 52,000 clones in the sample, approximately 79% are singletons; the top ten hold 14%. During the collection period, no donor immune events like infections were recorded. This clonotype was obtained from a person aged 18 to 70 in good health. The sequenced sample was blood.

The CDR3 reads CASSDRGKQPQHF. As DNA, the CDR3 is TGTGCCAGCAGCGACAGGGGTAAGCAGCCCCAGCATTTT. This chain connects TRBV6-5 to TRBJ1-5; 8 bases fit TRBD1. There are 13 residues in the CDR3. Per the germline V gene, CDR1 is MNHEY and CDR2 is SVGAGI. V gave up 6 bases and J gave up 7 bases; unmatched junction bases: 5.